Listed below are T cell receptor beta chains from one sample, sequenced in a study of T cell changes during pregnancy in multiple sclerosis. Method: immunoSEQ multiplex PCR; TCRdb's copy keeps in-frame clones and lacks some. The data hold over 80,000 clones, with less than 95% observed a single time. The source material was peripheral blood, sampled in the second trimester of pregnancy. These receptors were obtained from a female donor in good health, enrolled as a control in a pregnancy study. Both conserved end residues are part of each CDR3. Fields, in order: V gene, CDR3 length, clone size, J gene, D gene, CDR3 DNA, CDR3 protein. The D gene is left open where the match is weak. Some rows mark clone size as missing; the rest say once, few, many or name a class of expanded clone.

TRBV18,15,NA,TRBJ2-7,TRBD2,TGTGCCAGCTCACCCGGGACTACCAGCTCCTACGAGCAGTACTTC,CASSPGTTSSYEQYF
TRBV5-1,16,NA,TRBJ2-5,TRBD2,TGCGCCAGCAGCTTACCGACTAGCGGGATTTCAGAGACCCAGTACTTC,CASSLPTSGISETQYF
TRBV18,20,NA,TRBJ1-1,TRBD1,TGTGCCAGCTCACTATCCGGGACAGTGGGGACATACCGGATGAACACTGAAGCTTTCTTT,CASSLSGTVGTYRMNTEAFF
TRBV6-6,16,NA,TRBJ2-6,TRBD2,TGTGCCAGCAGTTCCGGGGGGGCTTCTGGGGCCAACGTCCTGACTTTC,CASSSGGASGANVLTF
TRBV11-2,15,NA,TRBJ1-2,NA,TGTGCCAGCAGCTTAGCCGGGGGGAACCACTATGGCTACACCTTC,CASSLAGGNHYGYTF
TRBV25-1,15,once,TRBJ1-4,TRBD1,TGTGCCAGCTCGACCCAGACAGGGCTGCATGAAAAACTGTTTTTT,CASSTQTGLHEKLFF
TRBV5-5,15,NA,TRBJ1-5,NA,TGTGCCAGCAGCTTGGGCAGGGTAGGCAATCAGCCCCAGCATTTT,CASSLGRVGNQPQHF
TRBV19,15,NA,TRBJ1-5,NA,TGTGCCAGTAGGGAAGACAGGTCTAAGAATCAGCCCCAGCATTTT,CASREDRSKNQPQHF
TRBV19,15,NA,TRBJ1-5,TRBD1,TGTGCCAGTAGGGATGGACAGGGGATTTATCAGCCCCAGCATTTT,CASRDGQGIYQPQHF
TRBV19,16,NA,TRBJ1-5,TRBD1,TGTGCCAGTAGTCTGCAGGGGGCGCAGAGAAATCAGCCCCAGCATTTT,CASSLQGAQRNQPQHF
TRBV7-2,13,NA,TRBJ2-7,TRBD1,TGTGCCAGCAGCAACCGGGACAGGGTAGCGCAGTACTTC,CASSNRDRVAQYF
TRBV6-1,14,NA,TRBJ2-7,NA,TGTGCCAGCAGTGATACAGGGCTTGAATACGAGCAGTACTTC,CASSDTGLEYEQYF
TRBV2,15,few,TRBJ1-4,TRBD1,TGTGCCAGCACCCTTCCCGGGACAGGAGACGAAAAACTGTTTTTT,CASTLPGTGDEKLFF
TRBV6-1,14,NA,TRBJ1-3,NA,TGTGCCAGCAGTAGAACAGGTTCTGGAAACACCATATATTTT,CASSRTGSGNTIYF
TRBV19,13,once,TRBJ2-1,NA,TGTGCCACCCGCGGGACGGTGTACAATGAGCAGTTCTTC,CATRGTVYNEQFF
TRBV5-6,15,NA,TRBJ2-5,NA,TGTGCCAGCACGCCCGACGGACAGCCCCAAGAGACCCAGTACTTC,CASTPDGQPQETQYF
TRBV2,14,NA,TRBJ2-7,TRBD1,TGTGCCAGCAGCTTACAGGGGCCCTACTACGAGCAGTACTTC,CASSLQGPYYEQYF
TRBV7-2,15,NA,TRBJ2-3,NA,TGTGCCAGCAGCTTAGAGGGGGTGGGGACAGATACGCAGTATTTT,CASSLEGVGTDTQYF
TRBV7-2,15,NA,TRBJ2-7,TRBD1,TGTGCCAGCAGCCGCACCAGGACAGGCCCCTACGAGCAGTACTTC,CASSRTRTGPYEQYF
TRBV5-4,15,NA,TRBJ2-7,TRBD2,TGTGCCAGCAGCTCCCGTAGCGGGGGGGCGGGGGAGCAGTACTTC,CASSSRSGGAGEQYF
TRBV7-9,16,NA,TRBJ1-5,TRBD1,TGTGCCAGCAGCTGGGGGGACAGGGGCGTGGATCAGCCCCAGCATTTT,CASSWGDRGVDQPQHF
TRBV5-4,14,NA,TRBJ1-2,NA,TGTGCCAGCGGCGCCCTGGAGGGAGCCTATGGCTACACCTTC,CASGALEGAYGYTF
TRBV5-8,15,NA,TRBJ1-3,NA,TGTGCCAGCAGCTGGGGGGGACGGACAGGAAACACCATATATTTT,CASSWGGRTGNTIYF
TRBV7-2,14,NA,TRBJ1-4,NA,TGTGCCAGCAGCTTAAGAGTGGGGGCTGAAAAACTGTTTTTT,CASSLRVGAEKLFF
TRBV7-9,13,NA,TRBJ1-6,NA,TGTGCCAGCAGCCTGGCCCAGGGGTCACCCCTCCACTTT,CASSLAQGSPLHF
TRBV9,14,NA,TRBJ2-3,NA,TGTGCCAGCAGCGTAGAGGGACTGACAGATACGCAGTATTTT,CASSVEGLTDTQYF
TRBV5-1,16,NA,TRBJ2-5,TRBD2,TGCGCCAGCAGCTTGGGACTAGCGGGGGGGAAAGAGACCCAGTACTTC,CASSLGLAGGKETQYF
TRBV28,15,NA,TRBJ2-7,TRBD1,TGTGCCAGCAGCCCAGCGGGACAGGGACTCCCCGAGCAGTACTTC,CASSPAGQGLPEQYF
TRBV19,15,NA,TRBJ1-2,TRBD1,TGTGCCAGTAGTGCGGACAGGGGGCCCTCCTATGGCTACACCTTC,CASSADRGPSYGYTF